Below are 15 T cell receptor beta chains sequenced from a single sample in a study of blood T cell repertoires in COVID-19 (dated by TCRdb to about 2020). The library was obtained by the immunoSEQ multiplex PCR assay. TCRdb holds this immuneACCESS table with in-frame rearrangements only. Some clones are missing; in checked studies, unresolved V genes explain under half, and the rest has no known cause. In this sample the table shows about 210,000 clones, around four fifths of which occur a single time. The top ten constitute under 0.95% of the sample. The sample was peripheral blood. These receptors came from a man aged 60 to 75 with COVID-19, enrolled during active disease.

This sequence joins TRBV27 and TRBJ2-7; TRBD2 is a possible D gene (6 bases). The CDR3 covers 19 residues. CDR1 MNHEY and CDR2 SMNVEV come from the germline V gene (reference sequence). Between the trimmed V and J ends, which lost 5 bases and 6 bases, there was a span of 32 bases. The CDR3 loop is CASSQKAVTLWGLRGEQYF. The CDR3 nucleotides read TGTGCCAGCAGTCAAAAAGCTGTAACATTGTGGGGACTTAGAGGCGAGCAGTACTTC.

This clone appeared a single time. The rearrangement uses TRBV5-4 and TRBJ1-5, with 7 bases matching TRBD1. This CDR3 region has 13 residues. Germline values: CDR1 SGHNT, CDR2 YYREEE (reference sequence). V dropped 0 bases and J dropped 11; count of bases not matched to a gene: 5. In nucleotides, the CDR3 is TGTGCCAGCAGCTTGGTCGGGGACAGTTCCCAGCATTTT. Encoded protein: CASSLVGDSSQHF.

This chain connects TRBV30 to TRBJ2-3; a weak D match, TRBD2 (6 bases). CDR1 is GTSNPN and CDR2 is SVGIG in the germline V gene (reference sequence). This CDR3 comprises 17 residues. The ends were cut back, 1 base at V and 2 bases at J, with 19 bases in the middle. In nucleotides, the CDR3 is TGTGCCTGGAGTGGGGACTGGGGAGCCCTAGACACAGATACGCAGTATTTT. Translating it yields CAWSGDWGALDTDTQYF.

This rearrangement joins TRBV19 to TRBJ1-1; D is unclear. Germline CDR1 is LNHDA and CDR2 is SQIVND (reference sequence). There are 13 residues in the CDR3. V lost 3 bases to trimming and J lost 2 bases, with 7 bases between them. The CDR3 DNA reads as TGTGCCAGTAGTATTGTGGCAAACACTGAAGCTTTCTTT. Translating gives CASSIVANTEAFF. The full variable domain, with the rest looked up from reference TRBV19 and TRBJ1-1, is DGGITQSPKYLFRKEGQNVTLSCEQNLNHDAMYWYRQDPGQGLRLIYYSQIVNDFQKGDIAEGYSVSREKKESFPLTVTSAQKNPTAFYLCASSIVANTEAFFGQGTRLTVV.

CDR3 sequence: CSVGQGREPQHF. The CDR3 nucleotides are TGCAGCGTTGGACAGGGAAGAGAGCCCCAGCATTTT. The J gene is TRBJ1-5, the V gene TRBV29-1, with 7 bases fitting TRBD1. CDR1 and CDR2 (germline): SQVTM, ANQGSEA. Germline trimming cut 4 bases from V and 8 bases from J; bases unmatched to any gene: 5. The CDR3 runs to 12 residues.

The gene calls are TRBV29-1 and TRBJ1-1; no definite D call. The germline CDR1 and CDR2 sequences are SQVTM and ANQGSEA. This CDR3 region has 13 residues. Trimming took off 4 bases at V and 0 bases at J, with 9 bases between the two ends. CDR3 DNA sequence: TGCAGCGTTGGCCCGGGAATGAACACTGAAGCTTTCTTT. It codes for CSVGPGMNTEAFF.

The chain has TRBV27 and TRBJ1-3; D is possibly TRBD1 (5 bases). V lost 4 bases, J lost 0 bases, and 13 bases lay in between. Germline V gene data show CDR1 as MNHEY and CDR2 as SMNVEV (reference sequence). This CDR3 has 16 residues. CDR3 amino acids: CASSSRDGSSGNTIYF. The DNA for the CDR3 is TGTGCCAGCAGTTCCCGGGACGGGAGCTCTGGAAACACCATATATTTT.

This chain links TRBV15 with TRBJ2-1; the D gene is possibly TRBD1 (7 bases). Trimming took 0 bases from V and 3 from J, leaving 12 bases between them. The CDR3 covers 16 residues. Germline CDR1 reads LNHNV; CDR2 reads YYDKDF (reference sequence). This CDR3 is CATSRDPGGHYNEQFF. The CDR3 DNA follows: TGTGCCACCAGCAGAGATCCAGGGGGGCACTACAATGAGCAGTTCTTC.

V is TRBV2 and J is TRBJ2-3; TRBD1 matches 7 bases. After removal of 6 bases from V and 6 bases from J, the junction contained 18 bases not matched to a gene. Germline V gives CDR1 SNHLY, CDR2 FYNNEI. This CDR3 region has 17 residues. The CDR3 spells CASRRSRQGVMVDTQYF. CDR3 sequence (DNA): TGTGCCAGCAGGAGATCGCGACAGGGCGTAATGGTGGATACGCAGTATTTT.

The chain combines TRBV28 with TRBJ2-7; TRBD2 matches 13 bases. Germline CDR1 and CDR2: MDHEN and SYDVKM. There are 18 residues in the CDR3. V shed 6 bases, J shed 2 bases, and the junction held 13 bases outside the gene matches. DNA of the CDR3: TGTGCCAGCAGCAGTTTAGGGGGGACTAGCGGGGCGCCCTACGAGCAGTACTTC. Translation gives CASSSLGGTSGAPYEQYF.

The chain has TRBV10-3 and TRBJ2-6; perhaps TRBD2 as D (5 bases). This CDR3 contains 13 residues. From germline, CDR1 is ENHRY and CDR2 SYGVKD. V was clipped by 8 bases and J by 2 bases, with 7 bases between them. This chain's CDR3 is CAIRGTGANVLTF. Written as DNA, the CDR3 is TGTGCCATCCGGGGTACTGGGGCCAACGTCCTGACTTTC.

The chain joins TRBV6-5 to TRBJ1-4; TRBD1 is a possible D gene (6 bases). Trimming cost V 0 bases and J 5 bases, with 10 bases left between them. The germline V gene has CDR1 MNHEY and CDR2 SVGAGI. The CDR3 sequence is 15 residues long. Here the CDR3 reads CASSYSGAENEKLFF. The CDR3 coding sequence is TGTGCCAGCAGTTACTCGGGGGCAGAAAATGAAAAACTGTTTTTT.

The rearrangement uses TRBV27 and TRBJ1-3; D is uncertain. The V end lost 1 base, the J end lost 2 bases, and 6 bases lay between the germline ends. The CDR3 extends over 14 amino acids. Per germline, CDR1 MNHEY and CDR2 SMNVEV (reference sequence). Here the CDR3 reads CASSLYGTGNTIYF. The DNA for the CDR3 is TGTGCCAGCAGTTTATATGGCACTGGAAACACCATATATTTT.

The V and J genes are TRBV2 and TRBJ1-4; 10 bases match TRBD1. The CDR3 spans 14 residues. V trimming: 5 bases; J trimming: 7 bases; junction bases outside the gene matches: 4. The V gene's germline CDR1 is SNHLY and CDR2 FYNNEI. CDR3 amino acids: CASSQDRGGEKLFF. DNA of the CDR3: TGTGCCAGCAGTCAGGACAGGGGGGGTGAAAAACTGTTTTTT.

This clone appeared a few times. The V and J genes are TRBV3-1 (or the pseudogene TRBV3-2) and TRBJ2-1, with TRBD2 matching over 15 bases. CDR3 length equals 15 residues. V shed 5 bases, J shed 10 bases, and the junction held 6 bases outside the gene matches. Per the germline V gene, CDR1 is LGHDT and CDR2 is YNNKEL (reference sequence). This chain's CDR3 is CASSSIGLAGGEQFF. For the CDR3, the DNA is TGTGCCAGCAGCTCCATCGGACTAGCGGGGGGGGAGCAGTTCTTC.